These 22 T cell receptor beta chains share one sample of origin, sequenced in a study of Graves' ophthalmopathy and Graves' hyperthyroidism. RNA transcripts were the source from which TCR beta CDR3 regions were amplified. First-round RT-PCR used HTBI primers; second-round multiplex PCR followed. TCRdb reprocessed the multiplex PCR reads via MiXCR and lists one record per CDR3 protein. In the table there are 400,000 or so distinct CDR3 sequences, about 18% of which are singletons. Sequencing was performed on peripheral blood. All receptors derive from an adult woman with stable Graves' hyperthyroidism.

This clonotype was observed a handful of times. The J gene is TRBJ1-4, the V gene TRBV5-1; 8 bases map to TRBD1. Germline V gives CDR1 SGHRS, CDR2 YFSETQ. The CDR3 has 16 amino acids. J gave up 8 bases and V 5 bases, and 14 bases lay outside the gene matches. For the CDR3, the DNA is TGCGCCAGCAGACCCGCCCGACAGGGGAGGAGGGAAAAACTGTTTTTT. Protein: CASRPARQGRREKLFF.

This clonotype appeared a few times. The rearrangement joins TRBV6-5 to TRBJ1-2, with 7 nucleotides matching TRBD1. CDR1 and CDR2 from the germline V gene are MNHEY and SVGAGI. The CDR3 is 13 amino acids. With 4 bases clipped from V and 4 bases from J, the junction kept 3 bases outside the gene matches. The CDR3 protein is CASSSDRVYGYTF. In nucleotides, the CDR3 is TGTGCCAGCAGTTCAGACAGGGTCTATGGCTACACCTTC.

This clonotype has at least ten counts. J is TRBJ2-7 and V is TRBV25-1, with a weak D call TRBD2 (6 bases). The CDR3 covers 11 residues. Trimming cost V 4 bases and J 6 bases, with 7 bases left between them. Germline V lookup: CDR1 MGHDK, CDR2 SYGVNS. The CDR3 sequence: CASSAGVEQYF. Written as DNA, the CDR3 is TGTGCCAGCAGTGCGGGGGTCGAGCAGTACTTC.

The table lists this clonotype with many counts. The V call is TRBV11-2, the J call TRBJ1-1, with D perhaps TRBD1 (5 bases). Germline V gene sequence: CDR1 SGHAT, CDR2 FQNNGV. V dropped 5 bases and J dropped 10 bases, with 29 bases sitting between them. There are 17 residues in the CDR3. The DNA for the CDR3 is TGTGCCAGCAGCACCTCCCGGGGACGAACACTGAATAGTGTAGCTTTCTTT. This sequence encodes CASSTSRGRTLNSVAFF.

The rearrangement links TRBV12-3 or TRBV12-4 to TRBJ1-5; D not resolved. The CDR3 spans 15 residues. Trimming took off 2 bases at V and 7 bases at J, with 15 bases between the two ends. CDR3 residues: CASSLRPGAWQPQHF. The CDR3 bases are TGTGCCAGCAGTTTAAGGCCAGGAGCGTGGCAGCCCCAGCATTTT.

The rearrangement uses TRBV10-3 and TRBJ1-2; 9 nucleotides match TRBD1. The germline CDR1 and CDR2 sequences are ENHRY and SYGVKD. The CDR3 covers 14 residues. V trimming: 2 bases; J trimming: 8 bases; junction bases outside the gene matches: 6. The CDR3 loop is CAISEPGQGWGYTF. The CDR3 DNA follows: TGTGCCATCAGTGAGCCGGGACAGGGATGGGGCTACACCTTC.

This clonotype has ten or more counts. CDR3 bases: TGTGCCAGCAGACCCCCGCAAGGACACAAGGAGACCCAGTACTTC. Translated, it gives CASRPPQGHKETQYF. The chain uses TRBV7-9 and TRBJ2-5, with a tentative D call TRBD1 (5 bases). The germline V gene has CDR1 SEHNR and CDR2 FQNEAQ (reference sequence). V was trimmed by 6 bases and J by 5 bases, leaving 19 bases between them. The CDR3 contains 15 residues.

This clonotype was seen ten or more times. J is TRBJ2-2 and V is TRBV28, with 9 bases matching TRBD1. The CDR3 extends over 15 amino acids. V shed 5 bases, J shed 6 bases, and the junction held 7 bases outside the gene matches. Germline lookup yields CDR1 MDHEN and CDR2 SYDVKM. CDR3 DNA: TGTGCCAGCAGTACCCCGGGACAGGGAGCCGGGGAGCTGTTTTTT. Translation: CASSTPGQGAGELFF. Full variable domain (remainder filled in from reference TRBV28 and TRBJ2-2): DVKVTQSSRYLVKRTGEKVFLECVQDMDHENMFWYRQDPGLGLRLIYFSYDVKMKEKGDIPEGYSVSREKKERFSLILESASTNQTSMYLCASSTPGQGAGELFFGEGSRLTVL.

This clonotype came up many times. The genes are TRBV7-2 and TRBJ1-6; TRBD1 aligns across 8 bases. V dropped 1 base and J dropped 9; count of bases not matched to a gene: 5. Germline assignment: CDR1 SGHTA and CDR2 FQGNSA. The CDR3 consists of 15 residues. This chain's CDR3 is CASSLGQGATSPLHF. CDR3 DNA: TGTGCCAGCAGCTTAGGGCAGGGGGCGACTTCACCCCTCCACTTT.

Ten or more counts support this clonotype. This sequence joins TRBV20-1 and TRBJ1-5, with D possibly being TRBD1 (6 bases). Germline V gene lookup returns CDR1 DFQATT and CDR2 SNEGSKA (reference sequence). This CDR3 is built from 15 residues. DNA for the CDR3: TGCACCGACTACAGGGATTTTCATAGCAATCAGCCCCAGCATTTT. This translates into CTDYRDFHSNQPQHF.

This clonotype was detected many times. The CDR3 DNA sequence: TGTGCCAGCAGCTTGGGCAGTGTGTCAGAGACCCAGTACTTC. Its translation is CASSLGSVSETQYF. V gene TRBV7-2 combines with J gene TRBJ2-5; D gene ambiguous. This CDR3 contains 14 residues. CDR1 SGHTA and CDR2 FQGNSA come from the germline V gene. Deletions cut 3 bases from V and 4 bases from J, with 12 bases between.

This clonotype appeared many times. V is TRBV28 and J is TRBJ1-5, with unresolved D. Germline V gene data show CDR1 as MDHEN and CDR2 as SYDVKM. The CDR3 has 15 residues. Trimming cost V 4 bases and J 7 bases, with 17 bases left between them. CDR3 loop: CASSYPTTGRQPQHF. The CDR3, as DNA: TGTGCCAGCAGTTACCCCACGACGGGTAGACAGCCCCAGCATTTT.

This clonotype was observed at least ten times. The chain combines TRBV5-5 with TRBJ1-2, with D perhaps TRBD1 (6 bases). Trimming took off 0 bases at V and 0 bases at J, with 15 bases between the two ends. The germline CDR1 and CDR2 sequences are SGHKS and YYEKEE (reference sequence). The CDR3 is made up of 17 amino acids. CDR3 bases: TGTGCCAGCAGCTTGGGGGACACAACACCTACTAACTATGGCTACACCTTC. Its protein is CASSLGDTTPTNYGYTF. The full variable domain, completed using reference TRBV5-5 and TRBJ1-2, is DAGVTQSPTHLIKTRGQQVTLRCSPISGHKSVSWYQQVLGQGPQFIFQYYEKEERGRGNFPDRFSARQFPNYSSELNVNALLLGDSALYLCASSLGDTTPTNYGYTFGSGTRLTVV.

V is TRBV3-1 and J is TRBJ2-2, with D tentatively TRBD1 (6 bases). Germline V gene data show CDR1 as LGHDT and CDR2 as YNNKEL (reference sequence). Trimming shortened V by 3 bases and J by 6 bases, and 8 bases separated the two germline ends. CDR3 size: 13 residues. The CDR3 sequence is CASSHRQAGELFF. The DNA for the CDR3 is TGTGCCAGCAGCCATAGACAGGCCGGGGAGCTGTTTTTT.

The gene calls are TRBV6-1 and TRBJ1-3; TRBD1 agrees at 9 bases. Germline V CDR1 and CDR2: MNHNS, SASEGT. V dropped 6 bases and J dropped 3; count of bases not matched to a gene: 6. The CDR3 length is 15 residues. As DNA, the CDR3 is TGTGCCAGCAGACCGGGACAGGGTTTTGGAAACACCATATATTTT. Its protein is CASRPGQGFGNTIYF.

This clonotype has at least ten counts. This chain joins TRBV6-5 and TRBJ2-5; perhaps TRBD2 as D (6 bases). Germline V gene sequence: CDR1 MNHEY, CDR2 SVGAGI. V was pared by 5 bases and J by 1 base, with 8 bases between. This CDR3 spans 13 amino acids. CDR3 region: CASSRLVQETQYF. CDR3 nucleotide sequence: TGTGCCAGCAGTAGACTAGTCCAAGAGACCCAGTACTTC.

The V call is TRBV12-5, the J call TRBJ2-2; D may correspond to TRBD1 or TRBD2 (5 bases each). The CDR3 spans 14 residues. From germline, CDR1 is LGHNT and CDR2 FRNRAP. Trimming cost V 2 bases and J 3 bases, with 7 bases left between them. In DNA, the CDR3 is TGTGCTAGTGGTTTGCGGGGCCACACCGGGGAGCTGTTTTTT. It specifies CASGLRGHTGELFF.

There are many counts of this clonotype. CDR3 DNA: TGTGCCAGCACCCGGGCGTTTGGCTCTGGGGCCAACGTCCTGACTTTC. It yields the protein CASTRAFGSGANVLTF. The rearrangement links TRBV12-3 or TRBV12-4 to TRBJ2-6; D uncertain. The CDR3 is 16 amino acids. Trimming shortened V by 7 bases and J by 0 bases, and 13 bases separated the two germline ends.

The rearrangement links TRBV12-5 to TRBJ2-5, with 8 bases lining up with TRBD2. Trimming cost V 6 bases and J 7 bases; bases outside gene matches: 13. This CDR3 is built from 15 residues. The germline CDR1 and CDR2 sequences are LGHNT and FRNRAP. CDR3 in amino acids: CASGRGLAGPGTQYF. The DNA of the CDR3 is TGTGCTAGTGGCCGCGGACTAGCTGGCCCCGGGACCCAGTACTTC.

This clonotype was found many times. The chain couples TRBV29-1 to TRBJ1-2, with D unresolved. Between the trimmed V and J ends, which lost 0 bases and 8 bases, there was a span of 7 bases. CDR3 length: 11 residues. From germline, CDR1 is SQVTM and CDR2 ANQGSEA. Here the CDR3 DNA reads TGCAGCGTTGAAGAGCCCCAGGGCTACACCTTC. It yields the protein CSVEEPQGYTF.

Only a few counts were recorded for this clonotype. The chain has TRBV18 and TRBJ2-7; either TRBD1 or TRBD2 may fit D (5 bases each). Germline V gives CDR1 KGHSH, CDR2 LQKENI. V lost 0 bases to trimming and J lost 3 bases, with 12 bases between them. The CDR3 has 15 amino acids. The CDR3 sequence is CASSPPNQGDYEQYF. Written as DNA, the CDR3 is TGTGCCAGCTCACCACCGAACCAGGGAGACTACGAGCAGTACTTC.

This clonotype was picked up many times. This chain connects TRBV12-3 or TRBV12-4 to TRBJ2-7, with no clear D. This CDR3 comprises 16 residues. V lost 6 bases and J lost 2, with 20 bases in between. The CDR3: CASSTEPASPTYEQYF. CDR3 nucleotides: TGTGCCAGCAGCACCGAACCGGCGAGCCCGACCTACGAGCAGTACTTC.